This T cell receptor (beta chain) was observed in a study of blood T cell repertoires in COVID-19. Study summary: Italy, Spain and the United States were the sources of the convalescent and acute COVID-19 samples. The cDNA or gDNA used as material had been derived from T cells, B-cell-depleted T cells, or PBMCs.

Original processing methods: Researchers report that nucleated cell counts were estimated from reference gene primer amplification. The assay was immunoSEQ multiplex PCR, and TCRdb's table has in-frame clones only and misses some. From that table come the V and J calls and clone size; the DNA was used to work out D and trimming. The data hold under 200,000 clones, with around 90% observed a single time. While infection was still active, Seattle patients were enrolled and then followed longitudinally. Germline V CDR1 and CDR2: SGHDT, YYEEEE. There are 14 residues in the CDR3. The V end was cut by 0 bases, the J end by 7 bases, with 13 bases between.

This receptor was taken from a man aged 60 to 69 with COVID-19, enrolled during active disease. The genes are TRBV5-6 and TRBJ1-2; D remains ambiguous. Sequencing input: peripheral blood. The CDR3 is CASSLDSDGFGYTF. The CDR3 DNA is TGTGCCAGCAGCTTGGATTCAGATGGCTTTGGCTACACCTTC.